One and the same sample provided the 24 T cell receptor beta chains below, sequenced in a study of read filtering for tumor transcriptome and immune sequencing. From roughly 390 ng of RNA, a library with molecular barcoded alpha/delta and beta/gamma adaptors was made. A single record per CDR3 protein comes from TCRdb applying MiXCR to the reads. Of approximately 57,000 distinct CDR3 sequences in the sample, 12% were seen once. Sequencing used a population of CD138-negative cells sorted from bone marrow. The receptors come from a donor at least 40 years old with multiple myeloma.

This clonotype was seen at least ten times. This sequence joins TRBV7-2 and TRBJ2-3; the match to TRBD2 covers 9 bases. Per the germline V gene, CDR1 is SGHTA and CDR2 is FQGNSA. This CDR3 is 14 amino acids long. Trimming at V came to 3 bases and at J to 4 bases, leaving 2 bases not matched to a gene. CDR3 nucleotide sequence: TGTGCCAGCAGCTTTAGCGGGGGTGCAGATACGCAGTATTTT. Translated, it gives CASSFSGGADTQYF.

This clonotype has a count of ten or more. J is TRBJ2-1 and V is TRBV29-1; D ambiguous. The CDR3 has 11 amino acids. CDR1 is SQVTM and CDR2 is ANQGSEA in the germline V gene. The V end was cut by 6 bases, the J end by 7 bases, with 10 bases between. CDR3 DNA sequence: TGCAGCGTAAAAAGAGTAAATGAGCAGTTCTTC. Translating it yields CSVKRVNEQFF.

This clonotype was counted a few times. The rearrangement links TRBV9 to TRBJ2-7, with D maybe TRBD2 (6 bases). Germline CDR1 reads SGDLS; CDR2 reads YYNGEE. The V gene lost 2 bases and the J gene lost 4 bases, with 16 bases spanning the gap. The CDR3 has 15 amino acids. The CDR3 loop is CASSVPPMGRYEQYF. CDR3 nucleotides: TGTGCCAGCAGCGTCCCCCCTATGGGGAGGTACGAGCAGTACTTC.

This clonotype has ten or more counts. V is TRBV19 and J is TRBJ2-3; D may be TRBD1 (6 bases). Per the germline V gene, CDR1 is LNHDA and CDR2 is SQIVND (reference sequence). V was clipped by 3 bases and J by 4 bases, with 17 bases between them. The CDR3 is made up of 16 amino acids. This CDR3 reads CASSIVRGNDADTQYF. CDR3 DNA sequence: TGTGCCAGTAGTATCGTCAGGGGAAATGATGCAGATACGCAGTATTTT. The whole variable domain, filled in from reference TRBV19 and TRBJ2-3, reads DGGITQSPKYLFRKEGQNVTLSCEQNLNHDAMYWYRQDPGQGLRLIYYSQIVNDFQKGDIAEGYSVSREKKESFPLTVTSAQKNPTAFYLCASSIVRGNDADTQYFGPGTRLTVL.

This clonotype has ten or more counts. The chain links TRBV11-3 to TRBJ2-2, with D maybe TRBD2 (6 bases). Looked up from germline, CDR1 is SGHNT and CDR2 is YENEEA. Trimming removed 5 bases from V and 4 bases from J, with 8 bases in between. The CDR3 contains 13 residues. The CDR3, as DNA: TGTGCCAGCAGCCGGGGGAGCACCGGGGAGCTGTTTTTT. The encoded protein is CASSRGSTGELFF.

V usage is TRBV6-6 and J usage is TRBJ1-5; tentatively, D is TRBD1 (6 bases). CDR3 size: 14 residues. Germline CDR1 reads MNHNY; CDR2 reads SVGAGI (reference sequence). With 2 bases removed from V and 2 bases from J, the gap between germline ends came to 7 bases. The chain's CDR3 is CASSYKGGNQPQHF. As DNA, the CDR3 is TGTGCCAGCAGTTACAAGGGGGGCAATCAGCCCCAGCATTTT.

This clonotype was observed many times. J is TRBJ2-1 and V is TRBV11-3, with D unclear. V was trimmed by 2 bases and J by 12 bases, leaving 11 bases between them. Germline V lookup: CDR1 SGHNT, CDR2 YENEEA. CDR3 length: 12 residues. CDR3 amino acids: CASSLQRAVQFF. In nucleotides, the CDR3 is TGTGCCAGCAGCTTACAAAGGGCTGTGCAGTTCTTC.

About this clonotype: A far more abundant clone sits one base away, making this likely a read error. In nucleotides, the CDR3 is TGTGCCAGCAGCCCAGGGGTGTCTTCAGTCTTCCACTTT. This sequence encodes CASSPGVSSVFHF. This chain uses TRBV3-2 with TRBJ1-6; the table's D call of TRBD1 was not tested on the DNA. TRBV3-2 represents a pseudogene. The CDR3 runs 13 residues.

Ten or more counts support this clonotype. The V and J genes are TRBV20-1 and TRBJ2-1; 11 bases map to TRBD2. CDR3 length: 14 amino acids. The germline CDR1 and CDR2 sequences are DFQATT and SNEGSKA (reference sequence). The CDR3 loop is CRGVAGGLMNEQFF. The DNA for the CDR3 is TGCAGGGGGGTAGCGGGGGGGCTTATGAATGAGCAGTTCTTC.

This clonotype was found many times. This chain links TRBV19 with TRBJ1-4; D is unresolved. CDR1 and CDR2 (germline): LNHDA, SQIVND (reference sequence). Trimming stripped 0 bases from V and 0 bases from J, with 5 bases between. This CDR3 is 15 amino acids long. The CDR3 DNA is TGTGCCAGTAGTATAGACGTCGCAACTAATGAAAAACTGTTTTTT. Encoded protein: CASSIDVATNEKLFF.

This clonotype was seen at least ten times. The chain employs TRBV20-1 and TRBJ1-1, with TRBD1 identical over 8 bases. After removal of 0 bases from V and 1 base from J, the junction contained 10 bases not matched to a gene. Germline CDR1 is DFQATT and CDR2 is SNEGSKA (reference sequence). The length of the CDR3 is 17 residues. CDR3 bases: TGCAGTGCTAGAGATGCAGGACAGGGAGTCTGGAACACTGAAGCTTTCTTT. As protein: CSARDAGQGVWNTEAFF.

This CDR3 is CASSLRDRRGTEAFF. CDR3 sequence (DNA): TGTGCCAGCAGCCTCCGGGACCGGCGGGGAACTGAAGCTTTCTTT. The chain employs TRBV3-1 and TRBJ1-1, with D perhaps TRBD1 (5 bases). Germline-derived CDR1 and CDR2 are LGHDT and YNNKEL (reference sequence). Trimming cost V 4 bases and J 5 bases, with 17 bases left between them. The CDR3 loop spans 15 amino acids.

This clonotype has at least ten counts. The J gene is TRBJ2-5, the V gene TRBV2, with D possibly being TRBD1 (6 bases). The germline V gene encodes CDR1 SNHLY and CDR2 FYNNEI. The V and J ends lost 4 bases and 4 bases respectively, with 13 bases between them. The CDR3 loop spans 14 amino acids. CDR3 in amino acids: CASSAQTGGETQYF. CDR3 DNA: TGTGCCAGCAGTGCACAGACAGGAGGAGAGACCCAGTACTTC.

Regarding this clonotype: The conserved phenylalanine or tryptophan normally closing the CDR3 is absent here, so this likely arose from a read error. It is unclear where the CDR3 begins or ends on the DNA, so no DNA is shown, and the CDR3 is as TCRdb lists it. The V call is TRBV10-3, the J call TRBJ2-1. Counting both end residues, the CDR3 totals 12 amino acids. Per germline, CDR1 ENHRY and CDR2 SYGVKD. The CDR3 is CAIATIYNEQVY.

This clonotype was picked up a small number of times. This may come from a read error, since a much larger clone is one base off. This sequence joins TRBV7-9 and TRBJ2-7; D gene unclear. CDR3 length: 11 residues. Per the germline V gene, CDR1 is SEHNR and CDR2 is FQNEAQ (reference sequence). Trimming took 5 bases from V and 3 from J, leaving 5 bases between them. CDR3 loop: CASSPNYEQYF. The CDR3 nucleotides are TGTGCCAGCAGCCCGAACTACGAGCAGTACTTC.

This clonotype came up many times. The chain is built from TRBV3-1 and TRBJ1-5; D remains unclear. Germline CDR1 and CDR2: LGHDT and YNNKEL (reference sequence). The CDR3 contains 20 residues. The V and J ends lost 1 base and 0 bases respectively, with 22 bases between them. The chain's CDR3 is CASSQGLTATRAYSNQPQHF. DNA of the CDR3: TGTGCCAGCAGCCAAGGGCTGACCGCAACTAGAGCTTATAGCAATCAGCCCCAGCATTTT. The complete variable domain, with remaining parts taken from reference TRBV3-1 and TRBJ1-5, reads DTAVSQTPKYLVTQMGNDKSIKCEQNLGHDTMYWYKQDSKKFLKIMFSYNNKELIINETVPNRFSPKSPDKAHLNLHINSLELGDSAVYFCASSQGLTATRAYSNQPQHFGDGTRLSIL.

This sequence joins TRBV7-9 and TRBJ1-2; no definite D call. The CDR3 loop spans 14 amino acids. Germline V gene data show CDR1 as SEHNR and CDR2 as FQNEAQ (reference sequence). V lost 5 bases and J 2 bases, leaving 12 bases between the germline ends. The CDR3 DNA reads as TGTGCCAGCAGCCTGGTGACGGGCAACTATGGCTACACCTTC. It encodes CASSLVTGNYGYTF.

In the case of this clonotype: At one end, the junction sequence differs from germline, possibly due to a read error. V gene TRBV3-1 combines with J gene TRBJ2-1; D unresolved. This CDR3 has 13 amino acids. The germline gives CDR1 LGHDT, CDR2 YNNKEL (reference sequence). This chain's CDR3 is CASSSASFNEQLF. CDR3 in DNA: TGTGCCAGCAGCTCGGCTAGTTTTAATGAGCAGTTGTTC.

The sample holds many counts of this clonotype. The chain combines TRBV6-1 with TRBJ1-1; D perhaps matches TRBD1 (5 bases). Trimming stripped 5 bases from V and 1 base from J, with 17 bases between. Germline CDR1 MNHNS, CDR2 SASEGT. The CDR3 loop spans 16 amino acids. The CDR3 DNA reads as TGTGCCAGCAGTCGGGACCGATCACGGGGGAACACTGAAGCTTTCTTT. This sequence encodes CASSRDRSRGNTEAFF.

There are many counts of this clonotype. Here the CDR3 DNA reads TGTGCCAGCAGCTTAGTAGCGGGCGGAAATGAGCAGTTCTTC. Its protein is CASSLVAGGNEQFF. This chain uses TRBV7-2 with TRBJ2-1, with 7 bases fitting TRBD2. CDR3 length: 14 residues. V lost 1 base and J lost 7; bases outside the gene matches: 4. CDR1 and CDR2 (germline): SGHTA, FQGNSA.

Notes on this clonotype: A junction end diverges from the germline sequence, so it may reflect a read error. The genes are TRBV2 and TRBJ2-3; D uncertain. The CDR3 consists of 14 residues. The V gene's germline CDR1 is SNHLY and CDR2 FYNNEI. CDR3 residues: CASRSMGFTETQYF. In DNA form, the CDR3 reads TGTGCCAGCAGGTCGATGGGATTCACAGAGACGCAGTATTTT.

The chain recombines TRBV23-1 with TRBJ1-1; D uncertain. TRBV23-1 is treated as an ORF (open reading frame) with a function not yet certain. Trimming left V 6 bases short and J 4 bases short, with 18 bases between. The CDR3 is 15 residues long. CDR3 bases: TGCGCCAGCAGAAACTGGGAGTTGGGTCGCACTGAAGCTTTCTTT. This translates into CASRNWELGRTEAFF.

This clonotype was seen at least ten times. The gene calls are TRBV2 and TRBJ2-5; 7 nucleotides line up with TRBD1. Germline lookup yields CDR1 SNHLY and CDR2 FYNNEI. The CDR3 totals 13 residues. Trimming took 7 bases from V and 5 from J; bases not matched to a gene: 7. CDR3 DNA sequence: TGTGCCAGCACCGAGACAGGGTTGGAGACCCAGTACTTC. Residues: CASTETGLETQYF.

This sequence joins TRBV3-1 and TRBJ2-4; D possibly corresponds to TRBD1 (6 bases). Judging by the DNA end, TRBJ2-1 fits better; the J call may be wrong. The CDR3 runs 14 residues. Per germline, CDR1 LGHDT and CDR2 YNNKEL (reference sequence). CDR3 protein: CASSPGESRNIQFF. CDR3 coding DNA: TGTGCCAGCAGCCCAGGGGAGTCAAGAAACATTCAGTTCTTC.